Given below is one T cell receptor (beta chain) in context. Its antigen remains unidentified. TCRdb's table, derived via immunoSEQ multiplex PCR, lists solely in-frame clones and lacks some. Of tens of thousands of clones in the sample, about three quarters were seen once. Trimming at V came to 7 bases and at J to 7 bases, leaving 9 bases not matched to a gene. CDR3 length: 14 residues. Germline V gives CDR1 LNHDA, CDR2 SQIVND (reference sequence). Time point denoted: baseline pretreatment blood. Documented treatment: 15 Gy SBRT to primary tumor, nephrectomy 4 weeks later. These data originate in a study of radiation and T cells in renal cell carcinoma. Points from the study as a whole: Top tumor clonotypes rose in blood 2 weeks post-radiation, then contracted.

This TCR derives from a man in his sixties with renal cell carcinoma. This specimen consisted of blood, obtained from a patient whose treatment included radiotherapy and nephrectomy. The chain employs TRBV19 and TRBJ1-2; 10 bases map to TRBD1. The CDR3 DNA reads as TGTGCCAGTAAATCGGACAGGGGGTTTGGTGGCTACACCTTC. Translated, it gives CASKSDRGFGGYTF.